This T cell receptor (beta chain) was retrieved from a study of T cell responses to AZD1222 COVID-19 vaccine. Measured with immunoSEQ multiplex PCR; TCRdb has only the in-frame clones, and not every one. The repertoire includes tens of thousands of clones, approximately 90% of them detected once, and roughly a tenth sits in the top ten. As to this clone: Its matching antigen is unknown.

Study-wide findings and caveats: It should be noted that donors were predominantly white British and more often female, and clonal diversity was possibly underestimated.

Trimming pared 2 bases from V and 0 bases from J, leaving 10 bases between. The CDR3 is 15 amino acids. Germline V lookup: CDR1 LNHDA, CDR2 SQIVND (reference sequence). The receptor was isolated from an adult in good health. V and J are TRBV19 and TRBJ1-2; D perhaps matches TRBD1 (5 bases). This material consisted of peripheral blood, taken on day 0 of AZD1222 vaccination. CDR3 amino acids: CASSIPSGPNYGYTF. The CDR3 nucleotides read TGTGCCAGTAGTATACCGTCAGGGCCTAACTATGGCTACACCTTC.